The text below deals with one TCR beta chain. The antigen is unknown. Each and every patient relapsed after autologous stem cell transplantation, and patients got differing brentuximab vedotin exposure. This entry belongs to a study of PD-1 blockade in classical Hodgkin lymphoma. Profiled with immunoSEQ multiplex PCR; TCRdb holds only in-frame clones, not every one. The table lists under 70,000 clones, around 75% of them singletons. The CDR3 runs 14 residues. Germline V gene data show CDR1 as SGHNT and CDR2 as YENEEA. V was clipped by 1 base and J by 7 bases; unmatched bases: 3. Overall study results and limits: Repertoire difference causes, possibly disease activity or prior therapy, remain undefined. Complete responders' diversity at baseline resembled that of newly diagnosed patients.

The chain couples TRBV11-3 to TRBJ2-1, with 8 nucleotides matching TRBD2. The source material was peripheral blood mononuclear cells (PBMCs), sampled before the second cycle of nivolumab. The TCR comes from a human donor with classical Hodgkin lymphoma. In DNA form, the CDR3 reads TGTGCCAGCAGCTTAGGCGGGACTAGTAATGAGCAGTTCTTC. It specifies CASSLGGTSNEQFF.